The clone carrying this T cell receptor (beta chain) was counted between two and nine times. Its antigen is currently unknown. From the reads, TCRdb called clonotypes with MiXCR, one entry per CDR3 protein. The table includes under 850,000 distinct CDR3 sequences, roughly 30% detected once. Trimming pared 5 bases from V and 8 bases from J, leaving 19 bases between. This CDR3 comprises 15 residues. CDR1 is MDHEN and CDR2 is SYDVKM in the germline V gene. The data belong to a study of T cell repertoires in cytomegalovirus infection. Across the study: It was recently identified HLA-C-restricted and well-studied HLA-B-restricted CMV epitopes that the study used. Signatures in public TCR beta sequences pointed to both CMV infection and matching HLA type. General study findings and limits: Public TCR beta family frequency separated CMV-and-HLA carriers, including in an independent cohort. CMV-specific TCR beta clonotypes restricted by HLA-C were the ones dominating the ex vivo response.

This TCR derives from a human donor in good health (CMV status not recorded). Some clones in this sample may be carry-over from other donors' samples. The material sequenced was cultured PBMCs, taken from culture after CMV antigen stimulation. V is TRBV28 and J is TRBJ2-4, with D possibly being TRBD1 (9 bases). Here the CDR3 DNA reads TGTGCCAGCAGTCCCCGGGGGGGACAGGGACACATTCAGTACTTC. Its protein is CASSPRGGQGHIQYF.